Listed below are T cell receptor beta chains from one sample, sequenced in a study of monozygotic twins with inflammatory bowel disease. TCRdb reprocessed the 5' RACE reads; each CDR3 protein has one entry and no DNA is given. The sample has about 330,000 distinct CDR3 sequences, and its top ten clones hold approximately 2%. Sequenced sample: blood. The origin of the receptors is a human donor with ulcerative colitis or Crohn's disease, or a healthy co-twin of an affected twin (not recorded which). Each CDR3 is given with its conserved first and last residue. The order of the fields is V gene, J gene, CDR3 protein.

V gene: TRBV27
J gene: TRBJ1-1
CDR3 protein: CASSPVMTTGGRGTEAFF

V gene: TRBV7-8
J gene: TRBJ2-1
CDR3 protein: CASSPEARDRGNEQFF

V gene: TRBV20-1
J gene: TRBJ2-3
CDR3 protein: CSASKGAGVNTDTQYF

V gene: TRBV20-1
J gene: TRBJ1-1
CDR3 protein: CSLPQGTEAFF

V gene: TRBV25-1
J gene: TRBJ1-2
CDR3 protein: CASSEGARDLDGYTF

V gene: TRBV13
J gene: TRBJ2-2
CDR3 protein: CASSLRDHKGGELFF

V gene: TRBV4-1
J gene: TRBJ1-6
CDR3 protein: CASSQKQGSVGYNSPLHF

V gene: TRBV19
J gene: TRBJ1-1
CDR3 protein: CASSILGGDSTEAFF

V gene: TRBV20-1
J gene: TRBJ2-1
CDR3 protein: CSARGQVPNEQFF

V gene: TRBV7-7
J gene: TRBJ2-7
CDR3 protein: CASSLEQREKQYF

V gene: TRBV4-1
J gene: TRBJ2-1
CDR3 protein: CASSPFAGGSYNEQFF

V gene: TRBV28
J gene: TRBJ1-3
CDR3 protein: CASSPPSGVDTIYF

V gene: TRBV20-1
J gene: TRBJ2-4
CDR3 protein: CSATPGRGGNIQYF

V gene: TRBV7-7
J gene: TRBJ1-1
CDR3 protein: CASSLVWGAAAFF

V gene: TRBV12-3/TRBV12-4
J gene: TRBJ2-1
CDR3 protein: CASSPLSSGGAQKQFF

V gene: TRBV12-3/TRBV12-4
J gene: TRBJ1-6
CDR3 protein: CASSLGQTYNSPLHF

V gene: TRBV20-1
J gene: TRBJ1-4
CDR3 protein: CSALSGDRATNEKLFF

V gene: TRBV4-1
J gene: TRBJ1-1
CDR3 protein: CASSLAGTEGAFF

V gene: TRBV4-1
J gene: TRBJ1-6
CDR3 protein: CASSQEPGDNSPLHF

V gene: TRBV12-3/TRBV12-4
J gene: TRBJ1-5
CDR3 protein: CASSFGTGGGLRQPQHF

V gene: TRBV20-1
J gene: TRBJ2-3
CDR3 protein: CSVGGITDTQYF

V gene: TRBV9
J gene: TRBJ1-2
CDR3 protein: CASSTGQEPTAAYGYTF

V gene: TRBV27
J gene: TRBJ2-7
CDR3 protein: CASGTRAYEQYF

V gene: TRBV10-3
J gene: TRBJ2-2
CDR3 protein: CAISESGGELFF

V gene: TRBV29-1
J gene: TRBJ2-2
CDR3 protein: CSATGGRTGELFF

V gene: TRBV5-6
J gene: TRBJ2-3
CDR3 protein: CASSSPRVTDTQYF

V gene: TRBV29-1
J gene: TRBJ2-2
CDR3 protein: CSGVGLAGHTGELFF

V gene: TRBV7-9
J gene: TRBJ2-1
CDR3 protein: CATSGGTGMNEQFF

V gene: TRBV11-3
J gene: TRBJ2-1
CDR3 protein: CASSLPYHPDRGGVNNEQFF

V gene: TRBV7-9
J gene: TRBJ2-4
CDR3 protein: CASSRPQGEGGRNIQYF

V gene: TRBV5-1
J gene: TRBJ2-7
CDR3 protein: CASKRQDEGWYF

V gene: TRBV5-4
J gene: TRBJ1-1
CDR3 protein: CASSLVSMNTEAFF

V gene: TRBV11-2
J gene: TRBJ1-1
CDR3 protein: CASSPEIEAFF

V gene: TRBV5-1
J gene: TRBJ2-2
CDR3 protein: CASSVSGASGELFF

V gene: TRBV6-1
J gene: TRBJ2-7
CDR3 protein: CASIPRGGLSYEQYF

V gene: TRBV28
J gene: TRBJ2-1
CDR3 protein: CASSDTLPEISAPPYNEQFF

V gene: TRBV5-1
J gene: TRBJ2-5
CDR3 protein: CASSLYGGSGETQYF

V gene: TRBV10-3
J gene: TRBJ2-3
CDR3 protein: CAISEVAGGPNTQYF

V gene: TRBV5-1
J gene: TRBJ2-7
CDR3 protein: CASSEGRSAYEQYF

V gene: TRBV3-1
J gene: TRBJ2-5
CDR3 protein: CASSRGQGLQETQYF

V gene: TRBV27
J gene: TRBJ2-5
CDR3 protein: CASSPILTGPQTQYF

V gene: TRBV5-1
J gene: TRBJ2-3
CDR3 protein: CASSLERAITDTQYF

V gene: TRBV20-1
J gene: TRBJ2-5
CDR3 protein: CSASVANIAGETQYF

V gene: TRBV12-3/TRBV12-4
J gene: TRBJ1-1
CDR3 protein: CATVWGARTEAFF

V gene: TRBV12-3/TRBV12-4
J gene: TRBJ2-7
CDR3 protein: CASRLSGNYEQYF

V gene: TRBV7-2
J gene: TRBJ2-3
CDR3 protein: CASSPSRLLTDTQYF

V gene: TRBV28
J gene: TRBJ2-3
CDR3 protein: CASMASTDTQYF

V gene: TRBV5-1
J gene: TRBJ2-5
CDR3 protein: CASSLDPGGVETQYF

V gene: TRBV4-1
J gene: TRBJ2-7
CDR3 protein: CASSDTSDLPNEQYF

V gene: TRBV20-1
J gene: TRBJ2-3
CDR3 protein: CSARESAGADTQYF

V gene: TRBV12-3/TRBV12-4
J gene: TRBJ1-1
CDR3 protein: CASRGDQGKKGTEAFF

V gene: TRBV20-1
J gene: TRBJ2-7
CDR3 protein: CSARGLAGGLEYEQYF